This T cell receptor beta chain was sequenced during a study of blood T cells in healthy people across ages. Study in general: Researchers report that template switching captured about one barcoded beta molecule per two T cells.

Concerning this clonotype itself: The junction differs from germline at one of its ends, possibly a read error.

PCR was performed a second time for roughly 7 to 12 cycles using a sample-barcoded 5' primer and a J-beta primer mix. From the 5' RACE reads, TCRdb called clonotypes with MiXCR, one entry per CDR3 protein. The sample has 1.5 million to 2 million distinct CDR3 sequences, 28% seen once. The CDR3 is 14 residues long. CDR1 and CDR2 (germline): KGHSH, LQKENI. The chain uses TRBV18 and TRBJ2-3; TRBD1 matches at 7 bases. Sequencing was carried out using blood. This TCR came from a woman younger than 45 in good health. CDR3 in amino acids: CASSPTGARDTRYF. CDR3 DNA: TGTGCCAGCTCACCTACAGGGGCGAGGGATACGCGGTATTTT.